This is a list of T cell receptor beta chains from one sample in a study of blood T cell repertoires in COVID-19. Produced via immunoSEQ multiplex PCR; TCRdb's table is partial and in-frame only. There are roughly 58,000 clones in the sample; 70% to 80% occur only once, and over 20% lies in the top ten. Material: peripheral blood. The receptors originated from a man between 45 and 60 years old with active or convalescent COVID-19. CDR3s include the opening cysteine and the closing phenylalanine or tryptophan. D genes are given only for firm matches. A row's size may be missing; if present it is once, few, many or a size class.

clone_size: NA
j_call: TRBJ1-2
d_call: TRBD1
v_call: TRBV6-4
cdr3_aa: CASSALHGQGNGYTF
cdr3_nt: TGTGCCAGCAGTGCACTCCATGGACAGGGTAATGGCTACACCTTC

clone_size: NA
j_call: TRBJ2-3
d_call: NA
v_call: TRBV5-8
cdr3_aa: CASSLGLSTDTQYF
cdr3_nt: TGTGCCAGCAGCTTGGGGCTGAGCACAGATACGCAGTATTTT

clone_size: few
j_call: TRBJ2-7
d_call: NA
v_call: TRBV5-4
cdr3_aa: CASSSNSYEQYF
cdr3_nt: TGTGCCAGCAGCTCCAACTCCTACGAGCAGTACTTC

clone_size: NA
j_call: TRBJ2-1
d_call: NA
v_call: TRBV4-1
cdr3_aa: CASSQVAGSYNEQFF
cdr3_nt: TGCGCCAGCAGCCAAGTCGCGGGGTCCTACAATGAGCAGTTCTTC

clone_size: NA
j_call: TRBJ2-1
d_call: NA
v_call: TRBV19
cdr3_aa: CASRLAPYNEQFF
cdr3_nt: TGTGCCTCCCGGCTAGCTCCTTACAATGAGCAGTTCTTC

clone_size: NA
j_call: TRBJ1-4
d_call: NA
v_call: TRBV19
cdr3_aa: CASTEYGGSFSEKLFF
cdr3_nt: TGTGCCAGTACCGAGTATGGTGGGAGTTTTTCGGAAAAACTGTTTTTT

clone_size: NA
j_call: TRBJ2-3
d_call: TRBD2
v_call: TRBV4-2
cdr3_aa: CASSQRLAGEVDTQYF
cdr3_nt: TGTGCCAGCAGCCAACGACTAGCGGGGGAGGTAGATACGCAGTATTTT

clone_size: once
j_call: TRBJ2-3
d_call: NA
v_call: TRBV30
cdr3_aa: CAWNLAPFDTQYF
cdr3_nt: TGTGCCTGGAACCTAGCGCCATTTGATACGCAGTATTTT

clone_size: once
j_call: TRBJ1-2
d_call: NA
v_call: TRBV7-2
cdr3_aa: CASSLMPGTGGYTF
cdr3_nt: TGTGCCAGCAGCTTAATGCCAGGGACTGGTGGCTACACCTTC

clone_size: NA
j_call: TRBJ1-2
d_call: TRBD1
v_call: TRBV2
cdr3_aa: CASSQLGTDAPYGYTF
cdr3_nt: TGTGCCAGCAGTCAACTAGGGACAGACGCACCCTATGGCTACACCTTC

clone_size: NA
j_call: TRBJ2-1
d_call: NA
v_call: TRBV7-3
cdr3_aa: CASSPGTEQFF
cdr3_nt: TGTGCCAGCAGCCCCGGGACAGAGCAGTTCTTC

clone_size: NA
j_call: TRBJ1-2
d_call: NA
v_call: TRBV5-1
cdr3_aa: CASSLIQGSYGYTF
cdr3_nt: TGCGCCAGCAGCTTGATACAGGGAAGCTATGGCTACACCTTC

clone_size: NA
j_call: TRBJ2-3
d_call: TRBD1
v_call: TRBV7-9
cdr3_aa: CASSQTTGAGGTQYF
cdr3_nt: TGTGCCAGCAGCCAAACTACAGGGGCTGGTGGTACGCAGTATTTT

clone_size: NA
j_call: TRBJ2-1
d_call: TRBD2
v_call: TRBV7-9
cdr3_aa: CASSFQRGAPYNEQFF
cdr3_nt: TGTGCCAGCAGCTTTCAGCGGGGGGCTCCCTACAATGAGCAGTTCTTC

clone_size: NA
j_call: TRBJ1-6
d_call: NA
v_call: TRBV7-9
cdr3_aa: CASSQERFNSPLHF
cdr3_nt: TGTGCCAGCAGCCAAGAGCGTTTTAATTCACCCCTCCACTTT

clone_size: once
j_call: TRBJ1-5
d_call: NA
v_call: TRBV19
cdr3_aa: CASDLGGYSNQPQHF
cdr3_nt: TGTGCCAGTGACCTTGGGGGGTATAGCAATCAGCCCCAGCATTTT

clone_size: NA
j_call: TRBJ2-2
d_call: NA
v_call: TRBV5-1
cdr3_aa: CASDAGGLYGELFF
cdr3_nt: TGCGCCAGTGACGCTGGGGGCCTGTACGGGGAGCTGTTTTTT

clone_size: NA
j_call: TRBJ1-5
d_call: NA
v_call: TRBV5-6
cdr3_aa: CASALARPGNQPQHF
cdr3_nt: TGTGCCAGCGCCCTGGCGAGGCCGGGGAATCAGCCCCAGCATTTT

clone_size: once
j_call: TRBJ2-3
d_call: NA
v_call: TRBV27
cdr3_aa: CASSLGRSSSTSTDTQYF
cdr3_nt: TGTGCCAGCAGTTTAGGGCGTAGTTCGAGTACTAGCACAGATACGCAGTATTTT

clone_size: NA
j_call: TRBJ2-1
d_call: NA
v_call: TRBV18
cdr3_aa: CASSTTGFEQFF
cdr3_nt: TGTGCCAGCTCAACCACAGGGTTTGAGCAGTTCTTC

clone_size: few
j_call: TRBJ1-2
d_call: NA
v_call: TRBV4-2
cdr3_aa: CASSQDRRARTEGYTF
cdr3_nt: TGTGCCAGCAGCCAAGATAGGAGGGCCAGGACGGAAGGCTACACCTTC

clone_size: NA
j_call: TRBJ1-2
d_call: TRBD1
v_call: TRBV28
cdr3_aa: CASSSPFSGTGGLDNGYTF
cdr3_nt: TGTGCCAGCAGTTCCCCATTTTCGGGGACAGGGGGCCTAGATAATGGCTACACCTTC

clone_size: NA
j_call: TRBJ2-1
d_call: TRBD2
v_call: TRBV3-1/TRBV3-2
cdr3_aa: CASSHWGGEQFF
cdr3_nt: TGTGCCAGCAGCCACTGGGGGGGGGAGCAGTTCTTC

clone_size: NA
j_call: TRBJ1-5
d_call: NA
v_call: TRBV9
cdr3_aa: CASSVDRGNQPQHF
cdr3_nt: TGTGCCAGCAGCGTAGATCGGGGGAATCAGCCCCAGCATTTT

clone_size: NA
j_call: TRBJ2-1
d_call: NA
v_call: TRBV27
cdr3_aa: CASSSASSNEQFF
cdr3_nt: TGTGCCAGCAGTTCGGCTAGCAGCAATGAGCAGTTCTTC

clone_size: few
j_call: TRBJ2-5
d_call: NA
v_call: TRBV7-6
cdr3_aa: CASSRTWETQYF
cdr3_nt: TGTGCCAGCAGCCGGACTTGGGAAACCCAGTACTTC

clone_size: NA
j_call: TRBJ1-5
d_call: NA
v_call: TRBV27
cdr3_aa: CASSLSNRGNQPQHF
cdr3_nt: TGTGCCAGCAGTTTATCGAACAGGGGCAATCAGCCCCAGCATTTT

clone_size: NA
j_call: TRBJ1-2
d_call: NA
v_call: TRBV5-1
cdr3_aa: CASRHEGGDGYTF
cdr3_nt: TGCGCCAGCAGACACGAGGGAGGGGATGGCTACACCTTC

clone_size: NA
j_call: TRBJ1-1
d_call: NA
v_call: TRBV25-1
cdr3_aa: CASSEWGGATNTEAFF
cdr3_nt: TGTGCCAGCAGTGAATGGGGGGGGGCTACGAACACTGAAGCTTTCTTT

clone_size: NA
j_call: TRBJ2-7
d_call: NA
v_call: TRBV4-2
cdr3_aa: CASRPGQVSYEQYF
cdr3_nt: TGTGCCAGCAGACCGGGACAAGTCTCCTACGAGCAGTACTTC

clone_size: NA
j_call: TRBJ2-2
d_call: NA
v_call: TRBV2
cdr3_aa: CASSGTVNTGELFF
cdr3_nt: TGTGCCAGCAGTGGGACTGTGAACACCGGGGAGCTGTTTTTT

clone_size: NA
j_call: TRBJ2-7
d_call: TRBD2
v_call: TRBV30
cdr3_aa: CAWKTVAGNRYEQYF
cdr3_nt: TGTGCCTGGAAGACTGTAGCGGGAAACCGCTACGAGCAGTACTTC

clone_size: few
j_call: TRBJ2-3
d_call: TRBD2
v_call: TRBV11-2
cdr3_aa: CASSGGLAESDTQYF
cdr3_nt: TGTGCCAGCAGCGGGGGACTAGCGGAGTCAGATACGCAGTATTTT

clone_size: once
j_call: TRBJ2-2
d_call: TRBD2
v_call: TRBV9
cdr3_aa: CASSVAGGLIPGELFF
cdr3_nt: TGTGCCAGCAGCGTGGCGGGAGGGTTAATCCCCGGGGAGCTGTTTTTT

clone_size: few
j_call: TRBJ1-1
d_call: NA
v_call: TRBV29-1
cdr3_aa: CSVAGLRGRTEAFF
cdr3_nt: TGCAGCGTTGCAGGGCTCAGGGGTCGTACTGAAGCTTTCTTT

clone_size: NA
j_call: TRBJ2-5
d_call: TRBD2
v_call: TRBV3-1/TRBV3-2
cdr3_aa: CASSQVARGGRLETQYF
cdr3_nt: TGTGCCAGCAGCCAAGTAGCGCGGGGGGGCCGGTTGGAGACCCAGTACTTC

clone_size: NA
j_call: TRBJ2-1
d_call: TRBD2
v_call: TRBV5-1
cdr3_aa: CASSDGTTYNEQFF
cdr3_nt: TGCGCCAGCAGCGACGGGACTACCTACAATGAGCAGTTCTTC

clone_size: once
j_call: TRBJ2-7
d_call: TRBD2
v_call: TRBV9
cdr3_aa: CASSVVAGSYEQYF
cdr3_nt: TGTGCCAGCAGCGTAGTAGCGGGCTCCTACGAGCAGTACTTC

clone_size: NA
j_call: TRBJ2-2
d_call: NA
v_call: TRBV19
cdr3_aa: CASSRTQNTGELFF
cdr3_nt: TGTGCCAGTAGTAGAACACAGAACACCGGGGAGCTGTTTTTT

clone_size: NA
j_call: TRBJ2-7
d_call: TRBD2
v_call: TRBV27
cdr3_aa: CASSSVKAGGPSYEQYF
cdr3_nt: TGTGCCAGCAGTTCGGTTAAGGCGGGAGGGCCATCCTACGAGCAGTACTTC

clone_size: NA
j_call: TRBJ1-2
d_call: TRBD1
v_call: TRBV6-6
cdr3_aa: CANGDRSVHGYTF
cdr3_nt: TGTGCCAACGGGGACAGGTCCGTGCATGGCTACACCTTC